A selection of T cell receptor beta chains follows, all from one sample in a study of cytomegalovirus exposure and HLA in healthy donors. Sequencing used immunoSEQ multiplex PCR; TCRdb keeps in-frame clones, though not all of them. The table for this sample gives approximately 190,000 clones. Sequences were obtained from PBMCs. These receptors were taken from a boy between 10 and 17 years old in good health and CMV-seronegative. Each CDR3 is given without its conserved first and last residue.

CDR3,J,V
ASSTRAGELF,TRBJ2-2,TRBV11-2
ASSLDRVGTDTQY,TRBJ2-3,TRBV5-6
ASSPDRGGTGELF,TRBJ2-2,TRBV19
ASSVDPVNTEAF,TRBJ1-1,TRBV9
ASSITDRANTGELF,TRBJ2-2,TRBV19
ASSPNPEGGYT,TRBJ1-2,TRBV18
ASTRLGAQH,TRBJ1-5,TRBV28
ASSCSGQD,TRBJ2-7,TRBV27
ASSGQQVKNIQY,TRBJ2-4,TRBV2
ASMNRGLMNTEAF,TRBJ1-1,TRBV19
ASSNNGGWTYNEQF,TRBJ2-1,TRBV19
ASSLNLAGGPAGELF,TRBJ2-2,TRBV7-6
ASSSVTGGEETQY,TRBJ2-5,TRBV5-4
ASSERRLGGPYEQY,TRBJ2-7,TRBV10-1
ASSYSDSSGYT,TRBJ1-2,TRBV6-5
ASTVGGSNYGYT,TRBJ1-2,TRBV5-1
ASCLGATDTDTQY,TRBJ2-3,TRBV19
ASSQVLANYGYT,TRBJ1-2,TRBV4-3
AGRRLEGVNTEAF,TRBJ1-1,TRBV7-9
ASNTGTSHGETQY,TRBJ2-5,TRBV5-1
ASSSTGRGTEAF,TRBJ1-1,TRBV19
ASSLGGQGPTNEKLF,TRBJ1-4,TRBV7-9
ASQGGSNPPLH,TRBJ1-6,TRBV5-4
ASSQDLGGARGYT,TRBJ1-2,TRBV4-1
ASSEQVNQPQH,TRBJ1-5,TRBV6-1
ASSVRAPGANVLT,TRBJ2-6,TRBV9
ASTDRAAGELF,TRBJ2-2,TRBV5-5
ASSPEMYSNQPQH,TRBJ1-5,TRBV18
ASGLDFDRSTEAF,TRBJ1-1,TRBV12-5
ATSTGLAFYNEQF,TRBJ2-1,TRBV15
ASLRVPATTEAF,TRBJ1-1,TRBV19
ASSPILSGELF,TRBJ2-2,TRBV13
ASSSVREGRNTIY,TRBJ1-3,TRBV7-9
ASSSMGGNPYGYT,TRBJ1-2,TRBV13
ASSFARDRGRNEQF,TRBJ2-1,TRBV5-1
ASSLDRRELF,TRBJ1-4,TRBV7-6
ASSLLRTGGEKLF,TRBJ1-4,TRBV28
ASGLVRQGLSTDTQY,TRBJ2-3,TRBV12-5